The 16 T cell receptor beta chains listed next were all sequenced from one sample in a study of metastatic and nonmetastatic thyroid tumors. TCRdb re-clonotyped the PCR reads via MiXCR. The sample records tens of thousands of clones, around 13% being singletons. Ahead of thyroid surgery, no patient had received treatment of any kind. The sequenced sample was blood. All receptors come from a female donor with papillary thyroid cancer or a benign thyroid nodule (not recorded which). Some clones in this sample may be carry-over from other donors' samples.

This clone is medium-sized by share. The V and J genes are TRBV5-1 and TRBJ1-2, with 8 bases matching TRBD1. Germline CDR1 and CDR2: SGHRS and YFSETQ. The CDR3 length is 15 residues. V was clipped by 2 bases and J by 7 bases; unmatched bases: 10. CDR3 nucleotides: TGCGCCAGCAGCTTACCCCGTCAGGGGGCGCCTGGCTACACCTTC. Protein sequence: CASSLPRQGAPGYTF.

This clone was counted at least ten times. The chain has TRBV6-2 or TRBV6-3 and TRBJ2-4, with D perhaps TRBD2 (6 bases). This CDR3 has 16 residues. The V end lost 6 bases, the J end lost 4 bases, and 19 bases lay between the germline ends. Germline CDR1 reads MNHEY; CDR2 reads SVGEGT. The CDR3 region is CASSSASGGYKNIQYF. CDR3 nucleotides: TGTGCCAGCAGCTCAGCCTCCGGGGGTTATAAAAACATTCAGTACTTC.

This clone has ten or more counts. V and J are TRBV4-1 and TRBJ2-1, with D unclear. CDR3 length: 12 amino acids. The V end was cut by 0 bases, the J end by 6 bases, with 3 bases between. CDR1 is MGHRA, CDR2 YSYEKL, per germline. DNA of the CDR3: TGCGCCAGCAGCCAAGAGTCCAATGAGCAGTTCTTC. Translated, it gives CASSQESNEQFF.

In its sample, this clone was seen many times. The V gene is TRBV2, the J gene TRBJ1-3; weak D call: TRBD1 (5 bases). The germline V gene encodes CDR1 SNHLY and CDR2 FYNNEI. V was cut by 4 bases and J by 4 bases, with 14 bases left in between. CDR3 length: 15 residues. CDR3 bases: TGTGCCAGCAGTGGTGGACGCTCAGGGGGAAACACCATATATTTT. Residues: CASSGGRSGGNTIYF. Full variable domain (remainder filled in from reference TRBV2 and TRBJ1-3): EPEVTQTPSHQVTQMGQEVILRCVPISNHLYFYWYRQILGQKVEFLVSFYNNEISEKSEIFDDQFSVERPDGSNFTLKIRSTKLEDSAMYFCASSGGRSGGNTIYFGEGSWLTVV.

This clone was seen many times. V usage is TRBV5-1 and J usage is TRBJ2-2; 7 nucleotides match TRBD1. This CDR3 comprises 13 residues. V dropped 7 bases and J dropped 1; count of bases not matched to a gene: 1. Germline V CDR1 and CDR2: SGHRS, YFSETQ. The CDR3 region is CASYRGNTGELFF. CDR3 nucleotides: TGCGCCAGCTACAGGGGGAACACCGGGGAGCTGTTTTTT.

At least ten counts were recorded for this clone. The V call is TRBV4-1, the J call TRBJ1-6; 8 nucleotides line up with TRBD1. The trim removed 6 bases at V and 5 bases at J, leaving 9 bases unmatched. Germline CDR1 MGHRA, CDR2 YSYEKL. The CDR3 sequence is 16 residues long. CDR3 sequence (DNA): TGCGCCAGCAGACCTTCAGGGGGCTTTAATAATTCACCCCTCCACTTT. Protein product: CASRPSGGFNNSPLHF.

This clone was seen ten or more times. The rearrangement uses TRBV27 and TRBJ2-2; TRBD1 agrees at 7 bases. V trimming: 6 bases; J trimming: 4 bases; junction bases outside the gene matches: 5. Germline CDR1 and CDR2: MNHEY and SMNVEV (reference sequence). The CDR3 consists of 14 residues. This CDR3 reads CASSPTGSTGELFF. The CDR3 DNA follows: TGTGCCAGCAGCCCGACAGGGAGCACCGGGGAGCTGTTTTTT.

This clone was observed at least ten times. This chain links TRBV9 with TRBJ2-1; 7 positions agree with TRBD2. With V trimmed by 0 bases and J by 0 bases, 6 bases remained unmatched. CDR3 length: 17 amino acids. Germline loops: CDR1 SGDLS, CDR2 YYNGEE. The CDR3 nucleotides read TGTGCCAGCAGCGTAGAGGTGGCTAGCGGCTCCTACAATGAGCAGTTCTTC. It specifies CASSVEVASGSYNEQFF.

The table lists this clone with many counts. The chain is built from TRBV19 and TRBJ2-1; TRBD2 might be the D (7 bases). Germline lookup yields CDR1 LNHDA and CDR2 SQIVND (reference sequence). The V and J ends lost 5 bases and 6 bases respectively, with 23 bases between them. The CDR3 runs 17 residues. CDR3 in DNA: TGTGCCAGTAGTCCACAAGGTCGGAGGGGGGGTACCAATGAGCAGTTCTTC. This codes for CASSPQGRRGGTNEQFF.

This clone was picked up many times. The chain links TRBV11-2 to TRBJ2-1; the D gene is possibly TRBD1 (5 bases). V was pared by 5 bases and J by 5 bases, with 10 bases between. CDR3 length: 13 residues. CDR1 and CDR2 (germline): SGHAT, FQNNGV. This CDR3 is CASSPGHHNEQFF. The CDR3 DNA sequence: TGTGCCAGCAGCCCCGGACATCACAATGAGCAGTTCTTC.

This CDR3 is CASIPLGANYGYTF. The CDR3 coding sequence is TGTGCCAGCATCCCACTGGGGGCTAACTATGGCTACACCTTC. The chain couples TRBV7-9 to TRBJ1-2; tentatively, D is TRBD1 (5 bases). The germline V gene has CDR1 SEHNR and CDR2 FQNEAQ (reference sequence). The CDR3 loop spans 14 amino acids. The V end was cut by 7 bases, the J end by 0 bases, with 12 bases between. The full variable domain, with the rest looked up from reference TRBV7-9 and TRBJ1-2, is DTGVSQNPRHKITKRGQNVTFRCDPISEHNRLYWYRQTLGQGPEFLTYFQNEAQLEKSRLLSDRFSAERPKGSFSTLEIQRTEQGDSAMYLCASIPLGANYGYTFGSGTRLTVV.

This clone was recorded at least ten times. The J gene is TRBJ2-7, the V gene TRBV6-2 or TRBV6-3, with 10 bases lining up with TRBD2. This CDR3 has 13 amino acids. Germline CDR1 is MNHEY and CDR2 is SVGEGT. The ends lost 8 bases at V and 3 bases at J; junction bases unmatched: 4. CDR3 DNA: TGTGCCAGCCAAGCGGGAGGGTACTACGAGCAGTACTTC. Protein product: CASQAGGYYEQYF.

CDR3 sequence: CASSEQRGNQPQHF. The CDR3 DNA sequence: TGTGCCAGCAGTGAGCAAAGGGGCAATCAGCCCCAGCATTTT. The chain is built from TRBV2 and TRBJ1-5; D gene ambiguous. This CDR3 is built from 14 residues. The V end was cut by 3 bases, the J end by 2 bases, with 8 bases between. Germline values: CDR1 SNHLY, CDR2 FYNNEI.

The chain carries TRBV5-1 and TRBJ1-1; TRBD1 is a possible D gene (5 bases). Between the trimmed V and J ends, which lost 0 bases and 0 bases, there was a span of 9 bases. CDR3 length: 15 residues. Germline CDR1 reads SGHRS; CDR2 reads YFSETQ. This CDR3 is CASSLDRTLNTEAFF. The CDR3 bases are TGCGCCAGCAGCTTGGATCGGACACTGAACACTGAAGCTTTCTTT.

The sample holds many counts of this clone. The CDR3 region has the DNA TGTGCCAGCAGCTCTAGCGGGAGCCGGAACACCGGGGAGCTGTTTTTT. As protein: CASSSSGSRNTGELFF. The chain is built from TRBV6-1 and TRBJ2-2; 10 bases match TRBD2. Germline lookup yields CDR1 MNHNS and CDR2 SASEGT. The trim removed 6 bases at V and 1 base at J, leaving 5 bases unmatched. The CDR3 extends over 16 amino acids.

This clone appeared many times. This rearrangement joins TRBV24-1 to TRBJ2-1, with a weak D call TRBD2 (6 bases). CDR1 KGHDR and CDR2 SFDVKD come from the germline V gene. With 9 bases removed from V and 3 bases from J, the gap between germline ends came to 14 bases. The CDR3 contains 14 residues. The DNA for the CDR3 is TGTGCCACCGCCGGGACGGGGGACTACAATGAGCAGTTCTTC. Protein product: CATAGTGDYNEQFF.